This entry lists 31 T cell receptor beta chains sequenced from one sample in a study of blood T cells in healthy people across ages. PCR was performed a second time for about 7 to 12 cycles using a sample-barcoded 5' primer and a J-beta primer mix. One entry per CDR3 protein results from TCRdb running MiXCR on the 5' RACE reads. The table includes roughly 1,500,000 distinct CDR3 sequences, approximately 38% detected once. Sequencing used blood. All receptors come from a young woman in good health.

The table lists this clonotype with a few counts. V is TRBV11-2 and J is TRBJ2-7; 9 bases agree with TRBD1. The CDR3 has 17 residues. Trimming took 0 bases from V and 4 from J; bases not matched to a gene: 10. Germline V gene sequence: CDR1 SGHAT, CDR2 FQNNGV. CDR3 nucleotide sequence: TGTGCCAGCAGCTTAGAATTTGGGGGGACAGGGATGTACGAGCAGTACTTC. The encoded protein is CASSLEFGGTGMYEQYF.

V is TRBV2 and J is TRBJ1-6; D is undetermined. The V and J ends lost 2 bases and 7 bases respectively, with 18 bases between them. The germline gives CDR1 SNHLY, CDR2 FYNNEI. The CDR3 extends over 17 amino acids. CDR3 loop: CASSEMTRNGWNSPLHF. The CDR3 coding sequence is TGTGCCAGCAGTGAAATGACCCGGAACGGTTGGAATTCACCCCTCCACTTT. The full variable domain, rest sourced from reference TRBV2 and TRBJ1-6, is EPEVTQTPSHQVTQMGQEVILRCVPISNHLYFYWYRQILGQKVEFLVSFYNNEISEKSEIFDDQFSVERPDGSNFTLKIRSTKLEDSAMYFCASSEMTRNGWNSPLHFGNGTRLTVT.

V usage is TRBV2 and J usage is TRBJ1-2; D not resolved. Trimming stripped 6 bases from V and 8 bases from J, with 10 bases between. The germline V gene has CDR1 SNHLY and CDR2 FYNNEI. The CDR3 extends over 11 amino acids. The CDR3 sequence: CASRTVSGYTF. The CDR3 nucleotides are TGTGCCAGCAGAACGGTGTCGGGCTACACCTTC. The whole variable domain, filled in from reference TRBV2 and TRBJ1-2, reads EPEVTQTPSHQVTQMGQEVILRCVPISNHLYFYWYRQILGQKVEFLVSFYNNEISEKSEIFDDQFSVERPDGSNFTLKIRSTKLEDSAMYFCASRTVSGYTFGSGTRLTVV.

The V call is TRBV6-1, the J call TRBJ2-5; no definite D call. Germline V gives CDR1 MNHNS, CDR2 SASEGT. The V end lost 0 bases, the J end lost 11 bases, and 4 bases lay between the germline ends. This CDR3 spans 10 amino acids. CDR3 bases: TGTGCCAGCAGTGAAGCGGGACAGTACTTC. It encodes CASSEAGQYF.

The V call is TRBV7-8, the J call TRBJ2-3, with D uncertain. Germline CDR1 and CDR2: SGHVS and FQNEAQ. This CDR3 is 13 amino acids long. Trimming cost V 5 bases and J 5 bases, with 11 bases left between them. Here the CDR3 DNA reads TGTGCCAGCAGCCTGGGTGCGGTAGATACGCAGTATTTT. Translated, it gives CASSLGAVDTQYF.

This clonotype was seen more than once but under ten times. J is TRBJ1-6 and V is TRBV20-1; no firm D call. Per the germline V gene, CDR1 is DFQATT and CDR2 is SNEGSKA (reference sequence). The CDR3 spans 14 residues. V was trimmed by 0 bases and J by 8 bases, leaving 11 bases between them. The CDR3 sequence: CSARDAGKDSPLHF. As DNA, the CDR3 is TGCAGTGCTAGAGATGCCGGGAAGGATTCACCCCTCCACTTT.

This clonotype turned up a few times. The rearrangement uses TRBV9 and TRBJ2-1, with 11 bases identical to TRBD2. Germline V gene data show CDR1 as SGDLS and CDR2 as YYNGEE. J gave up 6 bases and V 0 bases, and 2 bases lay outside the gene matches. This CDR3 region has 15 residues. The CDR3 DNA follows: TGTGCCAGCAGCGTAGTAGCGGGGGGGCCCAATGAGCAGTTCTTC. Protein sequence: CASSVVAGGPNEQFF.

Only a few counts were recorded for this clonotype. The J gene is TRBJ2-1, the V gene TRBV4-2; 8 bases agree with TRBD2. The germline CDR1 and CDR2 sequences are LGHNA and YNFKEQ. V dropped 1 base and J dropped 3; count of bases not matched to a gene: 2. The CDR3 runs to 15 residues. CDR3 sequence reads: CASSQALAVYNEQFF. CDR3 coding DNA: TGTGCCAGCAGCCAAGCACTAGCGGTCTACAATGAGCAGTTCTTC.

The chain carries TRBV4-1 and TRBJ2-4, with 7 nucleotides matching TRBD2. The CDR3 covers 17 residues. CDR1 is MGHRA, CDR2 YSYEKL, per germline. V dropped 4 bases and J dropped 3; count of bases not matched to a gene: 12. The CDR3 nucleotides are TGCGCCAGCAGCCCTGGGTATCTGGCGGGGGACAAAAACATTCAGTACTTC. Its protein is CASSPGYLAGDKNIQYF.

This clonotype has more than one count but fewer than ten. This chain links TRBV3-1 with TRBJ2-1; 8 bases align to TRBD2. V was clipped by 6 bases and J by 9 bases; unmatched bases: 4. From germline, CDR1 is LGHDT and CDR2 YNNKEL (reference sequence). CDR3 length equals 12 residues. The CDR3 nucleotides read TGTGCCAGCAGGGAGGCGGGGGGTGAGCAGTTCTTC. It specifies CASREAGGEQFF.

On this clonotype: This may arise from a read error, as a much more abundant clone is one base away. This rearrangement joins TRBV7-2 to TRBJ2-3; TRBD2 matches 14 bases. CDR3 length: 18 amino acids. Germline-derived CDR1 and CDR2 are SGHTA and FQGNSA. In DNA form, the CDR3 reads TGTGCCAACAGCTTGCGACTAGCGGGGGGGCTTAGCACAGATACGCAGTATTTT. As protein: CANSLRLAGGLSTDTQYF.

For this clonotype: This could be a read error, since a much larger clone is one nucleotide away. This chain connects TRBV12-3 or TRBV12-4 to TRBJ1-6, with a tentative D call TRBD1 (6 bases). There are 14 residues in the CDR3. This CDR3 reads CASSTGILSSPPHF. CDR3 nucleotide sequence: TGTGCCAGCAGCACAGGGATTTTGAGTTCACCCCCCCACTTT.

V is TRBV11-1 and J is TRBJ1-2; 8 bases match TRBD1. Germline V lookup: CDR1 SGHAT, CDR2 FQDESV (reference sequence). The CDR3 spans 17 residues. The J segment lost 8 bases and the V segment lost 2 bases, leaving 16 bases of the junction unmatched. As DNA, the CDR3 is TGTGCCAGCAGCTTAAGACCGGCAGGACAGGGCCTCAGGGGCTACACCTTC. It specifies CASSLRPAGQGLRGYTF.

In DNA, the CDR3 is TGCAGTGCTAGAGCCCAGACCCTTAAGGCAGATACGCAGTATTTT. The encoded protein is CSARAQTLKADTQYF. This chain joins TRBV20-1 and TRBJ2-3; D not certain. In germline, CDR1 is DFQATT, CDR2 SNEGSKA (reference sequence). Trimming took 1 base from V and 4 from J, leaving 15 bases between them. CDR3 length: 15 residues.

Note on this clonotype: Sequence at one end of the junction differs from germline and may be a read error. This chain joins TRBV10-3 and TRBJ2-1; possible D gene TRBD1, 6 bases. This CDR3 is 16 amino acids long. Germline CDR1 and CDR2: ENHRY and SYGVKD. For the CDR3, the DNA is TGTGCCATCAGTGCCCTACAGGGCCCGATTAACAATGGGCAGTTCTTC. As protein: CAISALQGPINNGQFF.

CDR3 sequence: CASSLGGASEQYF. CDR3 nucleotides: TGTGCCAGCAGCTTAGGGGGTGCGAGTGAGCAGTACTTC. This rearrangement joins TRBV7-8 to TRBJ2-5; D remains unclear. Germline V lookup: CDR1 SGHVS, CDR2 FQNEAQ. The V end lost 1 base, the J end lost 11 bases, and 14 bases lay between the germline ends. The CDR3 sequence is 13 residues long.

V usage is TRBV30 and J usage is TRBJ2-5; a possible D gene is TRBD2 (6 bases). Looked up from germline, CDR1 is GTSNPN and CDR2 is SVGIG (reference sequence). The CDR3 spans 14 residues. V was cut by 0 bases and J by 5 bases, with 13 bases left in between. CDR3 sequence (DNA): TGTGCCTGGAGTGTACAAGGGAGGAGGGAGACCCAGTACTTC. Protein: CAWSVQGRRETQYF.

This clonotype has only a few counts. This chain links TRBV20-1 with TRBJ2-5, with TRBD1 matching over 11 bases. Looked up from germline, CDR1 is DFQATT and CDR2 is SNEGSKA (reference sequence). The trim removed 6 bases at V and 4 bases at J, leaving 4 bases unmatched. CDR3 length: 13 residues. The CDR3 DNA reads as TGCAGTGCCACTGGGACAGGGGGAGAGACCCAGTACTTC. It yields the protein CSATGTGGETQYF.

The chain employs TRBV10-3 and TRBJ2-3, with TRBD2 identical over 9 bases. From germline, CDR1 is ENHRY and CDR2 SYGVKD. V dropped 2 bases and J dropped 2; count of bases not matched to a gene: 2. The CDR3 is 15 amino acids. CDR3 sequence reads: CAISEGTSYTDTQYF. CDR3 coding DNA: TGTGCCATCAGTGAGGGGACTAGCTACACAGATACGCAGTATTTT.

This clonotype was detected a few times. The J gene is TRBJ1-2, the V gene TRBV5-1; no firm D call. Germline V gene sequence: CDR1 SGHRS, CDR2 YFSETQ. The V and J ends lost 4 bases and 1 base respectively, with 17 bases between them. The CDR3 length is 16 residues. Here the CDR3 reads CASSSGESSINYGYTF. CDR3 sequence (DNA): TGCGCCAGCAGCAGCGGGGAGAGTTCAATTAACTATGGCTACACCTTC.

The chain joins TRBV6-5 to TRBJ2-2; D perhaps matches TRBD2 (8 bases). The germline V and J ends were trimmed by 7 bases and 7 bases, with 13 bases remaining between them. The germline gives CDR1 MNHEY, CDR2 SVGAGI. The length of the CDR3 is 13 residues. The CDR3 spells CASKQGTSGELFF. CDR3 in DNA: TGTGCCAGCAAACAGGGGACTAGCGGGGAGCTGTTTTTT.

This clonotype has more than one count but fewer than ten. The chain recombines TRBV2 with TRBJ2-3, with D possibly called TRBD1 or TRBD2 (5 bases each). The CDR3 loop spans 13 amino acids. V lost 8 bases and J lost 2, with 11 bases in between. Germline V gene lookup returns CDR1 SNHLY and CDR2 FYNNEI. The CDR3 is CASHGTSTDTQYF. The CDR3 DNA reads TGTGCCAGCCACGGGACGTCCACAGATACGCAGTATTTT. Variable domain in full (rest from reference TRBV2 and TRBJ2-3): EPEVTQTPSHQVTQMGQEVILRCVPISNHLYFYWYRQILGQKVEFLVSFYNNEISEKSEIFDDQFSVERPDGSNFTLKIRSTKLEDSAMYFCASHGTSTDTQYFGPGTRLTVL.

The V gene is TRBV24-1, the J gene TRBJ2-6; 10 nucleotides align to TRBD1. CDR1 KGHDR and CDR2 SFDVKD come from the germline V gene. With 3 bases clipped from V and 2 bases from J, the junction kept 6 bases outside the gene matches. The CDR3 extends over 18 amino acids. The CDR3 loop is CATSDSDRGQAGANVLTF. CDR3 bases: TGTGCCACCAGTGATAGTGACAGGGGGCAGGCTGGGGCCAACGTCCTGACTTTC.

This clonotype was seen only a few times. The chain couples TRBV10-3 to TRBJ2-6; 8 bases map to TRBD1. V shed 5 bases and J 0 bases; nucleotides not matched to a gene: 12. The CDR3 contains 19 residues. The germline CDR1 and CDR2 sequences are ENHRY and SYGVKD. CDR3 sequence (DNA): TGTGCCATCAGTTTTTACGGACAGGGTAGGATCTCTGGGGCCAACGTCCTGACTTTC. It is translated as CAISFYGQGRISGANVLTF.

This clonotype was counted between two and nine times. V is TRBV10-3 and J is TRBJ2-7, with TRBD1 identical over 9 bases. The CDR3 contains 15 residues. The germline gives CDR1 ENHRY, CDR2 SYGVKD. The ends lost 9 bases at V and 9 bases at J; junction bases unmatched: 18. The DNA for the CDR3 is TGTGCCATATCTTCTGGGACAGGGTTTGAAGGGGGGCAGTACTTC. Its translation is CAISSGTGFEGGQYF.

This chain joins TRBV2 and TRBJ2-7; tentative D call: TRBD2 (6 bases). With 11 bases removed from V and 2 bases from J, the gap between germline ends came to 16 bases. Germline V gene lookup returns CDR1 SNHLY and CDR2 FYNNEI. The CDR3 is made up of 13 amino acids. The CDR3: CACRDFGPYEQYF. In DNA form, the CDR3 reads TGTGCCTGCCGGGACTTCGGCCCCTACGAGCAGTACTTC. Combining the CDR3 with reference TRBV2 and TRBJ2-7 gives the whole variable domain EPEVTQTPSHQVTQMGQEVILRCVPISNHLYFYWYRQILGQKVEFLVSFYNNEISEKSEIFDDQFSVERPDGSNFTLKIRSTKLEDSAMYFCACRDFGPYEQYFGPGTRLTVT.

This clonotype was found a few times. The rearrangement uses TRBV3-1 and TRBJ1-2, with D unclear. V was cut by 3 bases and J by 4 bases, with 15 bases left in between. This CDR3 spans 15 amino acids. Germline lookup yields CDR1 LGHDT and CDR2 YNNKEL (reference sequence). This chain's CDR3 is CASSHLSGFSYGYTF. In DNA, the CDR3 is TGTGCCAGCAGCCATCTCTCGGGGTTCAGCTATGGCTACACCTTC.

There are a few counts of this clonotype. Written as DNA, the CDR3 is TGTGCCAGTCGCAGGCGGGGCCTAAGCACAGATACGCAGTATTTT. Its translation: CASRRRGLSTDTQYF. The J gene is TRBJ2-3, the V gene TRBV11-2; D possibly corresponds to TRBD2 (6 bases). V lost 9 bases, J lost 0 bases, and 16 bases lay in between. From germline, CDR1 is SGHAT and CDR2 FQNNGV. This CDR3 is built from 15 residues.

The chain combines TRBV25-1 with TRBJ2-7; D is possibly TRBD2 (5 bases). Germline V gene data show CDR1 as MGHDK and CDR2 as SYGVNS. Trimming shortened V by 6 bases and J by 3 bases, and 9 bases separated the two germline ends. CDR3 length: 12 residues. Here the CDR3 reads CASRDAGYEQYF. The CDR3 DNA reads TGTGCCAGCAGAGACGCGGGCTACGAGCAGTACTTC.

This clonotype was detected a few times. The rearrangement joins TRBV11-2 to TRBJ1-1; 10 bases align to TRBD1. This CDR3 region has 16 residues. Germline V gene data show CDR1 as SGHAT and CDR2 as FQNNGV. The trim removed 3 bases at V and 6 bases at J, leaving 10 bases unmatched. The DNA of the CDR3 is TGTGCCAGCAGCTTGTCCCGCGGGACAGGGGCCCCTGAAGCTTTCTTT. This encodes CASSLSRGTGAPEAFF. Drawing the rest from reference TRBV11-2 and TRBJ1-1, the complete variable domain is EAGVAQSPRYKIIEKRQSVAFWCNPISGHATLYWYQQILGQGPKLLIQFQNNGVVDDSQLPKDRFSAERLKGVDSTLKIQPAKLEDSAVYLCASSLSRGTGAPEAFFGQGTRLTVV.

This chain joins TRBV5-1 and TRBJ2-3, with 8 bases aligning to TRBD2. The CDR3 length is 17 residues. The germline gives CDR1 SGHRS, CDR2 YFSETQ. The V gene end was trimmed by 4 bases and the J gene end by 4 bases; junction bases not matched to a gene: 14. The CDR3 coding sequence is TGCGCCAGCAGCCGCGAAGGGGGTAGCGGGATCCCAGATACGCAGTATTTT. Protein sequence: CASSREGGSGIPDTQYF.